Following are 28 T cell receptor beta chains from one sample sequenced in a study of cytomegalovirus exposure and HLA in healthy donors. The PCR ran on 60 Vbeta and 13 Jbeta primers. The protocol was immunoSEQ multiplex PCR, while the TCRdb copy is restricted to in-frame clones and leaves out a portion. The table lists approximately 140,000 clones, approximately 80% of them singletons. The sample comprised PBMCs. The source is a male donor in good health and CMV-seronegative.

The rearrangement joins TRBV15 to TRBJ1-4, with D tentatively TRBD1 (6 bases). This CDR3 comprises 17 residues. Trimming pared 0 bases from V and 2 bases from J, leaving 13 bases between. CDR1 and CDR2 (germline): LNHNV, YYDKDF (reference sequence). The CDR3 DNA reads as TGTGCCACCAGCAGAGATGGATGGACAGACACTAATGAAAAACTGTTTTTT. Translated, it gives CATSRDGWTDTNEKLFF.

The rearrangement uses TRBV20-1 and TRBJ1-1; D not resolved. This CDR3 comprises 11 residues. V lost 6 bases and J 3 bases, leaving 8 bases between the germline ends. CDR1 and CDR2 (germline): DFQATT, SNEGSKA (reference sequence). The CDR3 protein is CSAITDTEAFF. As DNA, the CDR3 is TGCAGTGCCATAACGGACACTGAAGCTTTCTTT.

The chain recombines TRBV27 with TRBJ1-2; 7 bases match TRBD1. J gave up 7 bases and V 1 base, and 12 bases lay outside the gene matches. CDR1 is MNHEY, CDR2 SMNVEV, per germline (reference sequence). The CDR3 runs 16 residues. Here the CDR3 reads CASSLWGTATLSGYTF. CDR3 nucleotides: TGTGCCAGCAGTTTATGGGGGACAGCTACCTTATCTGGCTACACCTTC.

This chain uses TRBV5-1 with TRBJ1-2, with 8 bases matching TRBD1. The CDR3 extends over 14 amino acids. In germline, CDR1 is SGHRS, CDR2 YFSETQ. Trimming took 7 bases from V and 5 from J; bases not matched to a gene: 10. CDR3 nucleotides: TGCGCCAGCCAACCACAGGGGGGATCGTATGGCTACACCTTC. Translated, it gives CASQPQGGSYGYTF.

The chain is built from TRBV6-1 and TRBJ1-4; D might be TRBD1 (6 bases). Germline V CDR1 and CDR2: MNHNS, SASEGT. The V and J ends lost 6 bases and 7 bases respectively, with 18 bases between them. The CDR3 contains 15 residues. CDR3 protein: CASSSPAGAIEKLFF. The CDR3 DNA follows: TGTGCCAGCAGCTCGCCGGCGGGGGCGATTGAAAAACTGTTTTTT.

This clone was detected a few times. The gene calls are TRBV6-4 and TRBJ1-6, with TRBD1 identical over 7 bases. This CDR3 has 14 amino acids. The V gene end was trimmed by 2 bases and the J gene end by 8 bases; junction bases not matched to a gene: 3. From germline, CDR1 is MRHNA and CDR2 SNTAGT. CDR3 bases: TGTGCCAGCAGTGACGAGGGGGCGGATTCACCCCTCCACTTT. Protein sequence: CASSDEGADSPLHF.

This rearrangement joins TRBV25-1 to TRBJ2-4, with 8 bases identical to TRBD2. The CDR3 extends over 17 amino acids. Germline V gene data show CDR1 as MGHDK and CDR2 as SYGVNS. V was pared by 3 bases and J by 8 bases, with 15 bases of the junction left unmatched. As DNA, the CDR3 is TGTGCCAGCAGTGAGGGGCTGGCTCTCGGGGGGGCATACATTCAGTACTTC. Translated, it gives CASSEGLALGGAYIQYF.

The CDR3 nucleotides read TGTGCCTGGAGGAAGCGGCGAACGAGCACTGAAGCTTTCTTT. Translation gives CAWRKRRTSTEAFF. The V and J genes are TRBV30 and TRBJ1-1; D remains unclear. The CDR3 runs to 14 residues. Germline assignment: CDR1 GTSNPN and CDR2 SVGIG (reference sequence). V was shortened by 3 bases and J by 4 bases, with 15 bases between the two germline ends.

This clone has more than one count but fewer than ten. The chain is built from TRBV10-1 and TRBJ2-2; no definite D call. CDR1 WNHNN and CDR2 SYGVQD come from the germline V gene (reference sequence). This CDR3 is 12 amino acids long. The V and J ends lost 5 bases and 6 bases respectively, with 7 bases between them. CDR3 sequence reads: CASSLRAGELFF. CDR3 DNA: TGCGCCAGCAGTCTAAGAGCCGGGGAGCTGTTTTTT.

This clone occurred a few times. This chain's CDR3 is CASSRQGVTGNTIYF. As DNA, the CDR3 is TGTGCCAGCAGCCGACAGGGAGTGACTGGAAACACCATATATTTT. The V gene is TRBV7-2, the J gene TRBJ1-3, with 7 bases matching TRBD1. J gave up 2 bases and V 5 bases, and 6 bases lay outside the gene matches. Germline V gives CDR1 SGHTA, CDR2 FQGNSA. The CDR3 totals 15 residues.

The sample holds a few counts of this clone. V is TRBV5-3 and J is TRBJ1-2; maybe TRBD1 (5 bases). TRBV5-3 is noted as an ORF with a role that remains uncertain. V lost 0 bases, J lost 6 bases, and 9 bases lay in between. The CDR3 has 13 residues. The CDR3 nucleotides read TGTGCCAGAAGCTTGGAAGGGGCCCATGGCTACACCTTC. Protein product: CARSLEGAHGYTF.

This chain links TRBV6-5 with TRBJ2-6, with D uncertain. V was trimmed by 7 bases and J by 1 base, leaving 5 bases between them. The germline V gene encodes CDR1 MNHEY and CDR2 SVGAGI. The length of the CDR3 is 13 residues. The CDR3 bases are TGTGCCAGCATGTTATCTGGGGCCAACGTCCTGACTTTC. It encodes CASMLSGANVLTF.

The chain uses TRBV10-3 and TRBJ2-2; TRBD1 matches 8 bases. The CDR3 loop spans 14 amino acids. Germline-derived CDR1 and CDR2 are ENHRY and SYGVKD. V trimming: 10 bases; J trimming: 2 bases; junction bases outside the gene matches: 6. CDR3 region: CATQGQGNTGELFF. In DNA, the CDR3 is TGTGCCACCCAAGGACAGGGCAACACCGGGGAGCTGTTTTTT.

The chain carries TRBV5-6 and TRBJ1-2; D unclear. CDR1 and CDR2 from the germline V gene are SGHDT and YYEEEE. The CDR3 runs to 14 residues. With 0 bases removed from V and 2 bases from J, the gap between germline ends came to 8 bases. The CDR3 nucleotides are TGTGCCAGCAGCTTGGGTGCGGGAAACTATGGCTACACCTTC. Protein sequence: CASSLGAGNYGYTF.

V and J are TRBV7-2 and TRBJ1-2; D gene ambiguous. The CDR3 has 15 amino acids. Germline V lookup: CDR1 SGHTA, CDR2 FQGNSA. V lost 1 base, J lost 4 bases, and 13 bases lay in between. CDR3 in DNA: TGTGCCAGCAGCTTAGGATCTACGGAGATCTATGGCTACACCTTC. Translated: CASSLGSTEIYGYTF.

J is TRBJ2-7 and V is TRBV7-6; 7 bases fit TRBD2. The CDR3 is made up of 13 amino acids. Germline V gene lookup returns CDR1 SGHVS and CDR2 FNYEAQ. Unmatched junction bases numbered 14, after V lost 11 bases and J lost 7 bases. In DNA, the CDR3 is TGTGCCGTCACCAAACGGAGGGAGGGGGAGCAGTACTTC. Amino acid sequence: CAVTKRREGEQYF.

Worth noting for this clone: Other DNA variants within this sample encode the same CDR3. This chain connects TRBV5-1 to TRBJ1-2; D unresolved. The CDR3 loop spans 13 amino acids. Trimming pared 0 bases from V and 8 bases from J, leaving 11 bases between. Germline CDR1 is SGHRS and CDR2 is YFSETQ. The CDR3 DNA reads TGCGCCAGCAGCTTGGCCGGGGATCGGGGCTACACCTTC. It translates to CASSLAGDRGYTF.

The chain links TRBV19 to TRBJ1-2; tentatively, D is TRBD1 (6 bases). Germline V lookup: CDR1 LNHDA, CDR2 SQIVND (reference sequence). The CDR3 has 14 residues. Trimming shortened V by 6 bases and J by 4 bases, and 15 bases separated the two germline ends. The CDR3 coding sequence is TGTGCCAGTAGAACAGGGCCGCTTGGCTATGGCTACACCTTC. Amino acid sequence: CASRTGPLGYGYTF.

The chain links TRBV7-9 to TRBJ2-1; D not certain. Trimming removed 2 bases at V and 5 bases at J, with 4 bases between. The CDR3 is made up of 12 amino acids. Germline CDR1 SEHNR, CDR2 FQNEAQ (reference sequence). CDR3 bases: TGTGCCAGCAGCTTATCAGACAATGAGCAGTTCTTC. Protein: CASSLSDNEQFF.

The rearrangement links TRBV5-1 to TRBJ1-3, with D possibly TRBD1 on 6 matching bases. V lost 4 bases, J lost 8 bases, and 22 bases lay in between. Per germline, CDR1 SGHRS and CDR2 YFSETQ. The CDR3 spans 16 residues. CDR3 in amino acids: CASSLSVRGGGDTIYF. The CDR3 DNA reads TGCGCCAGCAGCCTCTCCGTCCGTGGAGGGGGGGACACCATATATTTT.

This chain connects TRBV28 to TRBJ2-2, with a possible D match to TRBD1 (5 bases). Germline V lookup: CDR1 MDHEN, CDR2 SYDVKM. The V gene lost 5 bases and the J gene lost 2 bases, with 12 bases spanning the gap. The CDR3 totals 15 residues. The DNA for the CDR3 is TGTGCCAGCAGTCCCCCCAGGGTTAACACCGGGGAGCTGTTTTTT. The encoded protein is CASSPPRVNTGELFF.

This clone was detected once. The chain joins TRBV6-5 to TRBJ1-3; tentatively, D is TRBD1 (5 bases). CDR3 length equals 14 residues. CDR1 is MNHEY and CDR2 is SVGAGI in the germline V gene. V lost 6 bases and J 0 bases, leaving 9 bases between the germline ends. As DNA, the CDR3 is TGTGCCAGCAGGGCCCAGGGCTCTGGAAACACCATATATTTT. Its translation is CASRAQGSGNTIYF.

The rearrangement joins TRBV14 to TRBJ1-5, with unresolved D. The V gene lost 1 base and the J gene lost 6 bases, with 7 bases spanning the gap. CDR3 length equals 13 residues. Germline CDR1 and CDR2: SGHDN and FVKESK. The CDR3 DNA reads as TGTGCCAGCAGCCAAGGGGAGGGTCAGCCCCAGCATTTT. It translates to CASSQGEGQPQHF. Looking up the rest from reference TRBV14 and TRBJ1-5 gives the full variable domain: EAGVTQFPSHSVIEKGQTVTLRCDPISGHDNLYWYRRVMGKEIKFLLHFVKESKQDESGMPNNRFLAERTGGTYSTLKVQPAELEDSGVYFCASSQGEGQPQHFGDGTRLSIL.

The rearrangement joins TRBV28 to TRBJ1-1; no reliable D call. This CDR3 comprises 13 residues. Per the germline V gene, CDR1 is MDHEN and CDR2 is SYDVKM. Trimming pared 2 bases from V and 2 bases from J, leaving 6 bases between. The CDR3 sequence is CASSLGRNTEAFF. CDR3 nucleotide sequence: TGTGCCAGCAGTTTAGGTAGAAACACTGAAGCTTTCTTT.

The V call is TRBV4-2, the J call TRBJ2-1; 13 bases align to TRBD2. From germline, CDR1 is LGHNA and CDR2 YNFKEQ. V gave up 4 bases and J gave up 2 bases; unmatched junction bases: 8. This CDR3 region has 18 residues. The CDR3 sequence is CASSLQQTSGGTYNEQFF. The CDR3 nucleotides read TGTGCCAGCAGCCTCCAGCAGACTAGCGGGGGGACCTACAATGAGCAGTTCTTC.

The genes are TRBV4-3 and TRBJ2-2; 8 bases align to TRBD1. Germline V gives CDR1 LGHNA, CDR2 YSLEER. With V trimmed by 0 bases and J by 5 bases, 11 bases remained unmatched. CDR3 size: 18 residues. CDR3 region: CASSQETMGRGLTGELFF. As DNA, the CDR3 is TGCGCCAGCAGCCAAGAAACGATGGGCAGGGGGCTTACCGGGGAGCTGTTTTTT.

The rearrangement joins TRBV5-4 to TRBJ2-7; TRBD2 might be the D (6 bases). From germline, CDR1 is SGHNT and CDR2 YYREEE (reference sequence). This CDR3 contains 16 residues. V lost 2 bases and J 5 bases, leaving 20 bases between the germline ends. CDR3 loop: CASSFLGGPSIDEQYF. The CDR3 DNA reads as TGTGCCAGCAGCTTCCTCGGAGGGCCGTCCATCGACGAGCAGTACTTC.

The rearrangement uses TRBV18 and TRBJ1-1; no clear D gene. Trimming cost V 0 bases and J 2 bases, with 10 bases left between them. This CDR3 is 15 amino acids long. Germline-derived CDR1 and CDR2 are KGHSH and LQKENI. The CDR3 sequence: CASSPPHSLNTEAFF. CDR3 sequence (DNA): TGTGCCAGCTCACCACCCCACAGTTTAAACACTGAAGCTTTCTTT.